These 21 T cell receptor beta chains share one sample of origin, sequenced in a study of blood T cell repertoires in COVID-19. Sequencing used immunoSEQ multiplex PCR; TCRdb keeps in-frame clones, though not all of them. The data show 74,000 or so clones, 75% to 90% seen once. Sequencing input: peripheral blood. These receptor sequences come from a man aged 45-65 years with acute or convalescent COVID-19.

This chain uses TRBV7-2 with TRBJ2-1; the match to TRBD2 covers 9 bases. Germline V CDR1 and CDR2: SGHTA, FQGNSA. The CDR3 consists of 15 residues. Trimming took 5 bases from V and 7 from J; bases not matched to a gene: 9. CDR3 nucleotide sequence: TGTGCCAGCAGCACGACTAGCGGAGCTTGGAATGAGCAGTTCTTC. Translating it yields CASSTTSGAWNEQFF.

The CDR3 nucleotides read TGTGCCAGCAGCTTCTTAGATGAGCAGTTCTTC. The encoded protein is CASSFLDEQFF. The chain uses TRBV7-9 and TRBJ2-1; D not certain. V lost 3 bases, J lost 8 bases, and 5 bases lay in between. Per the germline V gene, CDR1 is SEHNR and CDR2 is FQNEAQ (reference sequence). This CDR3 has 11 residues.

The chain joins TRBV30 to TRBJ2-7, with D possibly TRBD2 on 6 matching bases. The CDR3 consists of 14 residues. Trimming cost V 2 bases and J 0 bases, with 11 bases left between them. CDR1 GTSNPN and CDR2 SVGIG come from the germline V gene (reference sequence). The CDR3, as DNA: TGTGCCTGGAGTCAGGACTATGCCTCCTACGAGCAGTACTTC. Protein product: CAWSQDYASYEQYF.

CDR3 DNA: TGTGCCAGCAGTCCAAATACCGGGAGCGCCTCTGGGGCCAACGTCCTGACTTTC. Protein: CASSPNTGSASGANVLTF. The gene calls are TRBV3-1 (or the pseudogene TRBV3-2) and TRBJ2-6, with D perhaps TRBD2 (6 bases). Germline V CDR1 and CDR2: LGHDT, YNNKEL (reference sequence). The germline V and J ends were trimmed by 6 bases and 0 bases, with 18 bases remaining between them. The CDR3 is made up of 18 amino acids.

The chain joins TRBV11-3 to TRBJ1-2; D unresolved. The germline gives CDR1 SGHNT, CDR2 YENEEA. V was trimmed by 1 base and J by 7 bases, leaving 7 bases between them. The CDR3 has 12 amino acids. Written as DNA, the CDR3 is TGTGCCAGCAGCTTAGTAGAGGGTGGCTACACCTTC. Encoded protein: CASSLVEGGYTF.

V and J are TRBV28 and TRBJ1-5; 8 bases are shared with TRBD1. Germline V lookup: CDR1 MDHEN, CDR2 SYDVKM. The CDR3 extends over 15 amino acids. Germline trimming cut 6 bases from V and 2 bases from J; bases unmatched to any gene: 6. The CDR3 DNA follows: TGTGCCAGCAGAACAGGGGGGATAGGCAATCAGCCCCAGCATTTT. This encodes CASRTGGIGNQPQHF.

The CDR3 spells CASSILAGGSYNEQFF. The DNA for the CDR3 is TGTGCCAGTAGTATACTAGCGGGAGGGTCCTACAATGAGCAGTTCTTC. The J gene is TRBJ2-1, the V gene TRBV19; 12 bases align to TRBD2. V lost 2 bases, J lost 1 base, and 0 bases stayed unmatched. This CDR3 region has 16 residues. Looked up from germline, CDR1 is LNHDA and CDR2 is SQIVND (reference sequence).

This chain joins TRBV9 and TRBJ1-3; D gene unclear. Germline CDR1 reads SGDLS; CDR2 reads YYNGEE. V dropped 3 bases and J dropped 0 bases, with 10 bases sitting between them. The CDR3 consists of 15 residues. CDR3 loop: CASSANFGSGNTIYF. In nucleotides, the CDR3 is TGTGCCAGCAGCGCCAACTTTGGCTCTGGAAACACCATATATTTT.

The genes are TRBV28 and TRBJ2-7; a weak D match, TRBD1 (6 bases). The CDR3 contains 13 residues. CDR1 and CDR2 (germline): MDHEN, SYDVKM. Trimming pared 6 bases from V and 2 bases from J, leaving 11 bases between. Here the CDR3 reads CASRIGQPYEQYF. CDR3 nucleotides: TGTGCCAGCAGGATCGGACAGCCCTACGAGCAGTACTTC.

V and J are TRBV9 and TRBJ2-7, with 11 bases identical to TRBD2. J lost 6 bases, V lost 2 bases, and 1 base had no gene match. Germline CDR1 and CDR2: SGDLS and YYNGEE. This CDR3 region has 13 residues. DNA for the CDR3: TGTGCCAGCAGCGTCGGGACTAGCGGCGAGCAGTACGTC. This sequence encodes CASSVGTSGEQYV.

CDR3 in amino acids: CASSSPSGQENEKLFF. CDR3 in DNA: TGTGCCAGTAGTTCACCTTCTGGACAGGAGAATGAAAAACTGTTTTTT. The chain is built from TRBV19 and TRBJ1-4; 7 nucleotides match TRBD1. From germline, CDR1 is LNHDA and CDR2 SQIVND (reference sequence). V lost 5 bases to trimming and J lost 5 bases; unmatched junction nucleotides: 11. The length of the CDR3 is 16 residues.

The chain joins TRBV21-1 to TRBJ2-1; whether TRBD2, the table's D call, matches the DNA was not checked. TRBV21-1 is a known pseudogene. The length of the CDR3 is 15 residues. For the CDR3, the DNA is TGTGCCAGCAGCTCACTAGCGTCTCAACTACTGGAACAGTTCTTC. This codes for CASSSLASQLLEQFF.

The chain carries TRBV28 and TRBJ1-2; the match to TRBD1 covers 8 bases. This CDR3 has 16 amino acids. Unmatched junction bases numbered 14, after V lost 5 bases and J lost 6 bases. Germline V gene data show CDR1 as MDHEN and CDR2 as SYDVKM. The CDR3 loop reads CASSTRGTGVVNGYTF. The DNA for the CDR3 is TGTGCCAGCAGTACCCGCGGGACAGGCGTCGTCAATGGCTACACCTTC.

The chain is built from TRBV14 and TRBJ2-2; 7 bases map to TRBD2. The V gene end was trimmed by 2 bases and the J gene end by 8 bases; junction bases not matched to a gene: 11. In germline, CDR1 is SGHDN, CDR2 FVKESK. The CDR3 has 16 amino acids. CDR3: CASSQRSGMSSGELFF. For the CDR3, the DNA is TGTGCCAGCAGCCAAAGAAGCGGGATGTCGTCGGGGGAGCTGTTTTTT.

This clone was seen a handful of times. The chain links TRBV6-5 to TRBJ2-7, with D maybe TRBD1 (6 bases). The V end was cut by 0 bases, the J end by 3 bases, with 15 bases between. The CDR3 runs 16 residues. Germline-derived CDR1 and CDR2 are MNHEY and SVGAGI. The CDR3 nucleotides are TGTGCCAGCAGTTACTCGGGACACTCAAGCGGCTACGAGCAGTACTTC. Amino acids: CASSYSGHSSGYEQYF.

This clone was detected only once. The chain joins TRBV2 to TRBJ1-2, with 7 bases identical to TRBD1. Germline CDR1 reads SNHLY; CDR2 reads FYNNEI. The CDR3 contains 18 residues. V dropped 6 bases and J dropped 0; count of bases not matched to a gene: 16. The CDR3 sequence: CASSDRDSRLTPNYGYTF. The CDR3 coding sequence is TGTGCCAGCAGCGACCGGGACAGCAGACTAACCCCTAACTATGGCTACACCTTC.

The chain joins TRBV6-5 to TRBJ2-3; 8 bases align to TRBD1. The V segment lost 6 bases and the J segment 6 bases; nucleotides outside the gene matches: 8. Germline lookup yields CDR1 MNHEY and CDR2 SVGAGI. There are 14 residues in the CDR3. CDR3 nucleotides: TGTGCCAGCAGACAACAGGGGGTAGGGGATACGCAGTATTTT. This translates into CASRQQGVGDTQYF.

The chain recombines TRBV20-1 with TRBJ1-4, with D unresolved. CDR3 length: 11 residues. Trimming cost V 6 bases and J 6 bases, with 8 bases left between them. Germline CDR1 and CDR2: DFQATT and SNEGSKA (reference sequence). CDR3: CSAELDEKLFF. CDR3 nucleotide sequence: TGCAGTGCCGAGTTGGATGAAAAACTGTTTTTT.

The chain carries TRBV24-1 and TRBJ1-5, with TRBD1 matching over 7 bases. The ends lost 9 bases at V and 5 bases at J; junction bases unmatched: 6. The CDR3 has 13 residues. Looked up from germline, CDR1 is KGHDR and CDR2 is SFDVKD. CDR3 residues: CATAGTGDQPQHF. The CDR3 DNA sequence: TGTGCCACCGCGGGAACAGGGGATCAGCCCCAGCATTTT.

CDR3 bases: TGTGCCAGCAGCAAAGCCGGGACAGGGCCCTACGAGCAGTACGTC. Translating it yields CASSKAGTGPYEQYV. The rearrangement uses TRBV11-2 and TRBJ2-7, with TRBD1 identical over 9 bases. CDR1 and CDR2 from the germline V gene are SGHAT and FQNNGV. V lost 5 bases and J lost 2; bases outside the gene matches: 7. The CDR3 totals 15 residues.

The rearrangement joins TRBV27 to TRBJ2-1, with D perhaps matching TRBD2 (6 bases). Trimming took off 7 bases at V and 4 bases at J, with 14 bases between the two ends. CDR1 and CDR2 from the germline V gene are MNHEY and SMNVEV (reference sequence). The CDR3 extends over 14 amino acids. DNA of the CDR3: TGTGCCAGCATTTCTCTTGGGGGGTACAATGAGCAGTTCTTC. It translates to CASISLGGYNEQFF.